This TCR beta chain is drawn from a study of spatial heterogeneity in lung cancer. Study-level background: Detected sequences consistently included more beta-chain ones than alpha-chain ones.

Described time point: sample taken at primary tumor resection. Sequencing was performed on whole RNA extracted from tumor and nontumor lung tissue, or from frozen PBMC, and the material was left unsorted. The table lists this clonotype with many counts. Between the trimmed V and J ends, which lost 0 bases and 4 bases, there was a span of 14 bases. CDR1 SGHRS and CDR2 YFSETQ come from the germline V gene. The CDR3 contains 15 residues. A distinct unique molecular identifier was carried by each TCR cDNA molecule. TCRdb re-called the 5' RACE reads through MiXCR, storing one row per CDR3 protein. The data contain more than 45,000 distinct CDR3 sequences, roughly 5% of them singletons.

Sequencing used PBMCs, obtained at surgery. The sequence was obtained from a male donor with early-stage non-small cell lung cancer. J is TRBJ2-7 and V is TRBV5-1; weak D call: TRBD2 (6 bases). CDR3 region: CASSLVEGSGYEQYF. For the CDR3, the DNA is TGCGCCAGCAGCTTGGTCGAGGGTAGCGGTTACGAGCAGTACTTC.